This T cell receptor (beta chain) was retrieved from a study of blood T cell repertoires in COVID-19. Sequencing was performed with immunoSEQ multiplex PCR; in TCRdb, only in-frame clones are kept and a portion is missing. The data hold roughly 70,000 clones, with 65% to 85% observed a single time. The junction had 6 bases not matched to a gene; V was cut back by 7 bases and J by 6 bases. The CDR3 extends over 14 amino acids. Germline CDR1 reads MGHDK; CDR2 reads SYGVNS. Sequenced sample: peripheral blood. The receptor's source is a human donor in a cohort sampled during active COVID-19. The chain uses TRBV25-1 and TRBJ2-2; TRBD1 agrees at 9 bases. The DNA for the CDR3 is TGTGCCAGCACCGGGACAGGGTTTCCCGGGGAGCTGTTTTTT. This translates into CASTGTGFPGELFF.